Listed here are 4 T cell receptor beta chains from one sample, sequenced in a study of beta chain features in type 1 diabetes. Sequenced material consisted of expressed TCRB transcripts (all of the isolated RNA was reverse transcribed). Some clones are missing from TCRdb's copy, which holds only in-frame ones; the method was immunoSEQ multiplex PCR. The table records 200,000 to 250,000 clones, approximately 10% of them present only once. Sequencing was performed on central memory CD4+ T cells from blood. The source is a man aged 18 to 29 in good health.

The rearrangement joins TRBV19 to TRBJ2-2; TRBD2 matches 10 bases. After removal of 4 bases from V and 1 base from J, the junction contained 3 bases not matched to a gene. CDR1 is LNHDA, CDR2 SQIVND, per germline (reference sequence). The CDR3 loop spans 16 amino acids. This CDR3 is CASSKRTSGNTGELFF. In DNA, the CDR3 is TGTGCCAGTAGTAAGAGGACTAGCGGGAACACCGGGGAGCTGTTTTTT.

CDR3 coding DNA: TGTGCCAGCAGCTTGGACAGGGGCCGGACAATCTACGAGCAGTACTTC. Translated: CASSLDRGRTIYEQYF. V is TRBV11-2 and J is TRBJ2-7; TRBD1 agrees at 9 bases. In germline, CDR1 is SGHAT, CDR2 FQNNGV. The CDR3 is made up of 16 amino acids. The J segment lost 3 bases and the V segment lost 3 bases, leaving 9 bases of the junction unmatched. The full variable domain, its missing parts supplied by reference TRBV11-2 and TRBJ2-7, is EAGVAQSPRYKIIEKRQSVAFWCNPISGHATLYWYQQILGQGPKLLIQFQNNGVVDDSQLPKDRFSAERLKGVDSTLKIQPAKLEDSAVYLCASSLDRGRTIYEQYFGPGTRLTVT.

This clone showed up just a few times. The chain carries TRBV19 and TRBJ2-2; D ambiguous. Between the trimmed V and J ends, which lost 6 bases and 4 bases, there was a span of 9 bases. Germline V gene sequence: CDR1 LNHDA, CDR2 SQIVND (reference sequence). The CDR3 is made up of 13 amino acids. The CDR3 spells CASRGRSTGELFF. Written as DNA, the CDR3 is TGTGCCAGTAGAGGCAGGAGCACCGGGGAGCTGTTTTTT.

This clone was picked up one time. The chain has TRBV5-4 and TRBJ2-7; 8 nucleotides agree with TRBD1. The length of the CDR3 is 15 residues. V gave up 0 bases and J gave up 5 bases; unmatched junction bases: 7. Germline V CDR1 and CDR2: SGHNT, YYREEE (reference sequence). CDR3 sequence reads: CASSLGGQGAHEQYF. The DNA of the CDR3 is TGTGCCAGCAGCTTGGGTGGCCAGGGGGCACACGAGCAGTACTTC.